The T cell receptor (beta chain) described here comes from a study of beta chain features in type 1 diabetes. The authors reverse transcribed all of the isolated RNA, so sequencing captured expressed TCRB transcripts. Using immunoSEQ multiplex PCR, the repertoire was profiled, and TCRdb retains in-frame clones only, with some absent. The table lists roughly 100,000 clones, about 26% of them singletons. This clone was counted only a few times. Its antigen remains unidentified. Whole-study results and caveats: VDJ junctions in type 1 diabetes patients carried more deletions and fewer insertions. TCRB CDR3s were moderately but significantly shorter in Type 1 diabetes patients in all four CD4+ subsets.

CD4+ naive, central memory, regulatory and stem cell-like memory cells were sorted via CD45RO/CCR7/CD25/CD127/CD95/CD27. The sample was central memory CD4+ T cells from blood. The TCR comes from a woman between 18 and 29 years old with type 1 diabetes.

This CDR3 is CASSDQFTGGNEQYV. The CDR3, as DNA: TGTGCCAGCAGTGATCAATTCACAGGGGGTAACGAGCAGTACGTC. The rearrangement uses TRBV6-1 and TRBJ2-7; 8 bases map to TRBD1. With 3 bases clipped from V and 5 bases from J, the junction kept 9 bases outside the gene matches. The CDR3 has 15 amino acids. CDR1 is MNHNS and CDR2 is SASEGT in the germline V gene.